These T cell receptor beta chains were read from a single sample in a study of OX40 agonist ivuxolimab in advanced cancers. Repertoires were generated with immunoSEQ multiplex PCR, while TCRdb's copy carries only in-frame clones and drops some. Seen here are about 43,000 clones, around 94% observed once, and the top ten hold 9.5% to 12%. Source: CD4+ or CD8+ T cells sorted from blood, taken in a trial of the OX40 agonist ivuxolimab. The receptors here all came from an adult with an advanced solid tumor such as melanoma, head and neck, liver or kidney cancer. The CDR3 runs from the conserved cysteine through the conserved F or W. The order of the fields is V gene, J gene, clone size, CDR3 length, D gene, CDR3 DNA, CDR3 protein. A D gene is named only where the DNA matches it firmly. The size of a clone is reported for some rows only, either as once, few or many, or as a class for expanded clones.

v_call: TRBV11-2
j_call: TRBJ2-3
clone_size: once
cdr3_length: 17
d_call: TRBD2
cdr3_nt: TGTGCCAGCAGCCCACGTCTAGCGGGGCCCAGCACAGATACGCAGTATTTT
cdr3_aa: CASSPRLAGPSTDTQYF

v_call: TRBV6-6
j_call: TRBJ1-1
clone_size: -
cdr3_length: 14
d_call: -
cdr3_nt: TGTGCCAGCAGTTACGAGGCCATATATCCTGAAGCTTTCTTT
cdr3_aa: CASSYEAIYPEAFF

v_call: TRBV28
j_call: TRBJ2-2
clone_size: -
cdr3_length: 18
d_call: -
cdr3_nt: TGTGCCAGCAGTCCGGTGACAGACCGTGCCGGCCCTGCCGGGGAGCTGTTTTTT
cdr3_aa: CASSPVTDRAGPAGELFF

v_call: TRBV13
j_call: TRBJ2-7
clone_size: -
cdr3_length: 12
d_call: -
cdr3_nt: TGTGCCAGCAGCTTAGGGGGCTACGAGCAGTACTTC
cdr3_aa: CASSLGGYEQYF

v_call: TRBV28
j_call: TRBJ1-1
clone_size: -
cdr3_length: 17
d_call: -
cdr3_nt: TGTGCCAGCAGCCCGGTTTTGCCGTCCGGGACGGCCACTGAAGCTTTCTTT
cdr3_aa: CASSPVLPSGTATEAFF

v_call: TRBV11-2
j_call: TRBJ1-1
clone_size: -
cdr3_length: 15
d_call: -
cdr3_nt: TGTGCCAGCAGCTCCTCACTTGATACACAGGGACCAGCTTTCTTT
cdr3_aa: CASSSSLDTQGPAFF

v_call: TRBV6-5
j_call: TRBJ2-7
clone_size: -
cdr3_length: 14
d_call: -
cdr3_nt: TGTGCCAGCAGTTACGGCGCAGGGGTGGGCGAGCAGTACTTC
cdr3_aa: CASSYGAGVGEQYF

v_call: TRBV27
j_call: TRBJ2-2
clone_size: -
cdr3_length: 15
d_call: -
cdr3_nt: TGTGCCAGCAGTTATGGCGGGATTAGCACCGGGGAGCTGTTTTTT
cdr3_aa: CASSYGGISTGELFF

v_call: TRBV6-5
j_call: TRBJ2-7
clone_size: -
cdr3_length: 14
d_call: TRBD1
cdr3_nt: TGTGCCAGCAGTCCGACAGGGCCCTGGAACGAGCAGTACTTC
cdr3_aa: CASSPTGPWNEQYF

v_call: TRBV4-3
j_call: TRBJ1-4
clone_size: -
cdr3_length: 15
d_call: TRBD1
cdr3_nt: TGCGCCAGCAGCCAAAATGAACAGGGGGATGAAAAACTGTTTTTT
cdr3_aa: CASSQNEQGDEKLFF

v_call: TRBV9
j_call: TRBJ2-7
clone_size: -
cdr3_length: 15
d_call: -
cdr3_nt: TGTGCCAGCAGCGTAGGGATCGCAGGATCCTACGAGCAGTACTTC
cdr3_aa: CASSVGIAGSYEQYF

v_call: TRBV7-9
j_call: TRBJ2-7
clone_size: -
cdr3_length: 15
d_call: TRBD1
cdr3_nt: TGTGCCAGCAGCTTAACCGGGACAGGGACCTACGAGCAGTACTTC
cdr3_aa: CASSLTGTGTYEQYF

v_call: TRBV28
j_call: TRBJ2-1
clone_size: -
cdr3_length: 15
d_call: -
cdr3_nt: TGTGCCAGCAGTTTAGGCCGGAGCTCCTACAATGAGCAGTTCTTC
cdr3_aa: CASSLGRSSYNEQFF

v_call: TRBV29-1
j_call: TRBJ2-3
clone_size: -
cdr3_length: 13
d_call: TRBD1
cdr3_nt: TGCAGCGTGCCCGGGACAGGCACAGATACGCAGTATTTT
cdr3_aa: CSVPGTGTDTQYF

v_call: TRBV7-6
j_call: TRBJ2-6
clone_size: -
cdr3_length: 18
d_call: TRBD1
cdr3_nt: TGTGCCAGCAGCTTACATGGGACAGGGGGGTCTGGGGCCAACGTCCTGACTTTC
cdr3_aa: CASSLHGTGGSGANVLTF

v_call: TRBV7-8
j_call: TRBJ2-1
clone_size: -
cdr3_length: 13
d_call: -
cdr3_nt: TGTGCCAGCAGGATGCCAGGGCTCAATGAGCAGTTCTTC
cdr3_aa: CASRMPGLNEQFF

v_call: TRBV7-9
j_call: TRBJ1-1
clone_size: -
cdr3_length: 16
d_call: -
cdr3_nt: TGTGCCAGCAGCCCCCCCGGTGGGTTTTTCAGCACTGAAGCTTTCTTT
cdr3_aa: CASSPPGGFFSTEAFF

v_call: TRBV7-6
j_call: TRBJ1-1
clone_size: -
cdr3_length: 15
d_call: TRBD1
cdr3_nt: TGTGCCAGCAGCTTTACGACAGGGTGGGGCGCTGAAGCTTTCTTT
cdr3_aa: CASSFTTGWGAEAFF

v_call: TRBV27
j_call: TRBJ2-5
clone_size: few
cdr3_length: 15
d_call: -
cdr3_nt: TGTGCCAGCAGTACGGGACTCCTCCGTTTGGGGACCCAGTACTTC
cdr3_aa: CASSTGLLRLGTQYF

v_call: TRBV19
j_call: TRBJ1-5
clone_size: -
cdr3_length: 16
d_call: -
cdr3_nt: TGTGCCAGTAGTATAGAGAGCGGCCTGGGCAATCAGCCCCAGCATTTT
cdr3_aa: CASSIESGLGNQPQHF

v_call: TRBV27
j_call: TRBJ1-2
clone_size: -
cdr3_length: 13
d_call: -
cdr3_nt: TGTGCCAGCAGTTTAACAGGCTTCTATGGCTACACCTTC
cdr3_aa: CASSLTGFYGYTF

v_call: TRBV7-9
j_call: TRBJ2-7
clone_size: -
cdr3_length: 15
d_call: TRBD2
cdr3_nt: TGTGCCAGCAGCCTCTGGACTAGCGGGAACTACGAGCAGTACTTC
cdr3_aa: CASSLWTSGNYEQYF

v_call: TRBV6-6
j_call: TRBJ2-2
clone_size: -
cdr3_length: 16
d_call: TRBD1
cdr3_nt: TGTGCCAGCAGACGACAGGGGGAATTGGATACCGGGGAGCTGTTTTTT
cdr3_aa: CASRRQGELDTGELFF

v_call: TRBV6-5
j_call: TRBJ2-3
clone_size: -
cdr3_length: 15
d_call: -
cdr3_nt: TGTGCCAGCAGTTACCTGGCTAGCAGCACAGATACGCAGTATTTT
cdr3_aa: CASSYLASSTDTQYF

v_call: TRBV29-1
j_call: TRBJ1-2
clone_size: -
cdr3_length: 13
d_call: TRBD1
cdr3_nt: TGCAGCAGCCGGGACAGGGAAAAGTATGGCTACACCTTC
cdr3_aa: CSSRDREKYGYTF

v_call: TRBV27
j_call: TRBJ1-2
clone_size: -
cdr3_length: 12
d_call: -
cdr3_nt: TGTGCCAGCAGTTCCAGGGTAGGCGGCTACACCTTC
cdr3_aa: CASSSRVGGYTF

v_call: TRBV19
j_call: TRBJ2-6
clone_size: -
cdr3_length: 18
d_call: -
cdr3_nt: TGTGCCAGTAGTCGTGGTCTGACATCACAAAGTCGGGCCAACGTCCTGACTTTC
cdr3_aa: CASSRGLTSQSRANVLTF

v_call: TRBV11-3
j_call: TRBJ2-7
clone_size: -
cdr3_length: 17
d_call: TRBD2
cdr3_nt: TGTGCCAGCAGCCCCCTCCGGGCTAGCGGGAAGACCTACGAGCAGTACTTC
cdr3_aa: CASSPLRASGKTYEQYF

v_call: TRBV6-6
j_call: TRBJ2-1
clone_size: once
cdr3_length: 15
d_call: TRBD2
cdr3_nt: TGTGCCAGCAGACTACTAGCGGGAGGGGTCTATGAGCAGTTCTTC
cdr3_aa: CASRLLAGGVYEQFF

v_call: TRBV9
j_call: TRBJ2-1
clone_size: -
cdr3_length: 17
d_call: TRBD2
cdr3_nt: TGTGCCAGCAGCGTAGCTAGGAGCGGGAGGACTTACAATGAGCAGTTCTTC
cdr3_aa: CASSVARSGRTYNEQFF

v_call: TRBV27
j_call: TRBJ2-1
clone_size: -
cdr3_length: 15
d_call: TRBD2
cdr3_nt: TGTGCCAGCAGTACGACTAGCGGGAGGGCTGGTGAGCAGTTCTTC
cdr3_aa: CASSTTSGRAGEQFF

v_call: TRBV7-9
j_call: TRBJ2-7
clone_size: -
cdr3_length: 13
d_call: -
cdr3_nt: TGTGCCAGCAGGTCCGGGGCCGCCGACGAGCAGTACTTC
cdr3_aa: CASRSGAADEQYF